This record concerns one T cell receptor beta chain sequence. Its antigen is not identified. The data belong to a study of cytomegalovirus exposure and HLA in healthy donors. V was shortened by 5 bases and J by 8 bases, with 13 bases between the two germline ends. The V gene's germline CDR1 is LNHNV and CDR2 YYDKDF (reference sequence). The CDR3 extends over 13 amino acids. The PCR made use of 60 Vbeta and 13 Jbeta primers. The assay was immunoSEQ multiplex PCR, and TCRdb's table has in-frame clones only and misses some. The sample carries about 230,000 clones, approximately 84% recorded once. Regarding the study as a whole: According to the study, approximately 150 TCR beta chains were cytomegalovirus-associated. Previous analysis showed most TCR beta V segments were productive about 87% or about 30% of the time.

The sequence was obtained from a girl aged 2 to 9 in good health and CMV-seronegative. The chain has TRBV15 and TRBJ2-1; D may be TRBD2 (5 bases). Sequenced: PBMCs. CDR3 loop: CATSPIAGHEQFF. The CDR3 DNA follows: TGTGCCACCAGCCCCATTGCGGGTCATGAGCAGTTCTTC.